These 32 T cell receptor beta chains were sequenced from one sample in a study of blood T cell repertoires in COVID-19. Only in-frame clones appear in the TCRdb table, and some are missing; sequencing was by immunoSEQ multiplex PCR. The sample has hundreds of thousands of clones, 85% to 90% seen once; the top ten hold less than 0.9%. Sequenced material: PBMCs or T cells enriched from blood (not recorded which). The receptors derive from a man aged 50-59 years who had been exposed to COVID-19.

This clone was seen a few times. The V and J genes are TRBV6-5 and TRBJ1-1; 10 nucleotides agree with TRBD1. J gave up 5 bases and V 6 bases, and 6 bases lay outside the gene matches. The CDR3 sequence is 14 residues long. Germline V gives CDR1 MNHEY, CDR2 SVGAGI. As DNA, the CDR3 is TGTGCCAGCAGACCGGGACAGGGGAGAACTGAAGCTTTCTTT. It translates to CASRPGQGRTEAFF.

V is TRBV5-1 and J is TRBJ2-2; TRBD1 agrees at 7 bases. The CDR3 length is 15 residues. Germline CDR1 reads SGHRS; CDR2 reads YFSETQ. V shed 0 bases and J 7 bases; nucleotides not matched to a gene: 6. The CDR3 nucleotides are TGCGCCAGCAGCTTGGCCCGACAGGGAATCGGGGAGCTGTTTTTT. Translation: CASSLARQGIGELFF. Together with reference TRBV5-1 and TRBJ2-2, the CDR3 gives the full variable domain: KAGVTQTPRYLIKTRGQQVTLSCSPISGHRSVSWYQQTPGQGLQFLFEYFSETQRNKGNFPGRFSGRQFSNSRSEMNVSTLELGDSALYLCASSLARQGIGELFFGEGSRLTVL.

The rearrangement links TRBV30 to TRBJ2-3; TRBD2 matches at 8 bases. CDR3 length equals 13 residues. V was pared by 4 bases and J by 7 bases, with 7 bases of the junction left unmatched. The V gene's germline CDR1 is GTSNPN and CDR2 SVGIG (reference sequence). CDR3 residues: CAWIPGGGNTQYF. CDR3 nucleotides: TGTGCCTGGATCCCCGGGGGGGGAAATACGCAGTATTTT.

The rearrangement uses TRBV28 and TRBJ2-7; maybe TRBD1 (6 bases). CDR3 length: 14 amino acids. V was pared by 8 bases and J by 6 bases, with 20 bases between. The V gene's germline CDR1 is MDHEN and CDR2 SYDVKM. The CDR3 region has the DNA TGTGCCAGCGGAGACAACAGGGTCGTGGGCGAGCAGTACGTC. Translating it yields CASGDNRVVGEQYV.

The chain recombines TRBV29-1 with TRBJ2-6; D may be TRBD1 (5 bases). Deletions cut 7 bases from V and 0 bases from J, with 13 bases between. The germline V gene encodes CDR1 SQVTM and CDR2 ANQGSEA. This CDR3 comprises 15 residues. CDR3 protein: CSASTAYSGANVLTF. CDR3 DNA sequence: TGCAGCGCTTCGACAGCTTACTCTGGGGCCAACGTCCTGACTTTC.

The V call is TRBV7-9, the J call TRBJ1-5; D is unresolved. CDR1 is SEHNR, CDR2 FQNEAQ, per germline (reference sequence). CDR3 length: 13 residues. The V end was cut by 1 base, the J end by 5 bases, with 6 bases between. CDR3 DNA sequence: TGTGCCAGCAGCTTAGACCGAGATCAGCCCCAGCATTTT. This gives the protein CASSLDRDQPQHF.

This chain connects TRBV4-1 to TRBJ2-7; weak D call: TRBD1 (6 bases). The CDR3 contains 15 residues. The V and J ends lost 0 bases and 2 bases respectively, with 11 bases between them. Germline V lookup: CDR1 MGHRA, CDR2 YSYEKL. Written as DNA, the CDR3 is TGCGCCAGCAGCCAAGATCCTACAGGGACCTACGAGCAGTACTTC. It translates to CASSQDPTGTYEQYF.

The chain employs TRBV11-3 and TRBJ1-1; D is ambiguous. Trimming took 3 bases from V and 1 from J, leaving 9 bases between them. The germline CDR1 and CDR2 sequences are SGHNT and YENEEA. The CDR3 extends over 14 amino acids. The CDR3 is CASSFGQKNTEAFF. As DNA, the CDR3 is TGTGCCAGCAGCTTTGGGCAGAAGAACACTGAAGCTTTCTTT.

This chain links TRBV18 with TRBJ1-4; 9 nucleotides agree with TRBD1. Trimming removed 0 bases from V and 8 bases from J; junction bases left unmatched: 4. The CDR3 covers 15 residues. Germline CDR1 KGHSH, CDR2 LQKENI. The CDR3 here is CASSPPGTGWEKLFF. As DNA, the CDR3 is TGTGCCAGCTCACCACCGGGGACAGGGTGGGAAAAACTGTTTTTT.

This rearrangement joins TRBV7-3 to TRBJ1-6; 7 bases agree with TRBD1. V was clipped by 0 bases and J by 5 bases; unmatched bases: 1. The CDR3 runs 15 residues. Per germline, CDR1 SGHTA and CDR2 FQGTGA. This CDR3 is CASSLTDRDNSPLHF. The CDR3 nucleotides read TGTGCCAGCAGCTTAACTGACAGGGATAATTCACCCCTCCACTTT.

V is TRBV5-1 and J is TRBJ2-5; 7 nucleotides match TRBD2. The CDR3 consists of 16 residues. The germline gives CDR1 SGHRS, CDR2 YFSETQ. J lost 5 bases, V lost 3 bases, and 13 bases had no gene match. The CDR3, as DNA: TGCGCCAGCAGCTGGTACGGGACTACTTCGAGGGAGACCCAGTACTTC. This codes for CASSWYGTTSRETQYF. The variable domain in full, with the rest retrieved from reference TRBV5-1 and TRBJ2-5, is KAGVTQTPRYLIKTRGQQVTLSCSPISGHRSVSWYQQTPGQGLQFLFEYFSETQRNKGNFPGRFSGRQFSNSRSEMNVSTLELGDSALYLCASSWYGTTSRETQYFGPGTRLLVL.

The CDR3 spells CASSLPATGEVRVSIHEQYV. In DNA, the CDR3 is TGCGCCAGCAGCTTGCCGGCGACAGGGGAGGTCCGGGTTAGTATCCACGAGCAGTACGTC. The chain carries TRBV5-1 and TRBJ2-7, with 8 bases fitting TRBD1. V was pared by 1 base and J by 5 bases, with 23 bases of the junction left unmatched. This CDR3 has 20 amino acids. Germline V CDR1 and CDR2: SGHRS, YFSETQ.

This rearrangement joins TRBV6-5 to TRBJ1-5, with D tentatively TRBD1 (5 bases). Between the trimmed V and J ends, which lost 5 bases and 4 bases, there was a span of 12 bases. CDR3 size: 14 residues. The V gene's germline CDR1 is MNHEY and CDR2 SVGAGI. As DNA, the CDR3 is TGTGCCAGCAGTCCAGGGAACTGGAATCAGCCCCAGCATTTT. Encoded protein: CASSPGNWNQPQHF.

CDR3 in DNA: TGTGCCAGCAGTTCCTCTGATCCGGGACAATGGAATGAAAAACTGTTTTTT. Translation: CASSSSDPGQWNEKLFF. The rearrangement joins TRBV28 to TRBJ1-4, with D tentatively TRBD1 (6 bases). Germline CDR1 is MDHEN and CDR2 is SYDVKM. This CDR3 is 17 amino acids long. The V end lost 4 bases, the J end lost 5 bases, and 20 bases lay between the germline ends. Using reference TRBV28 and TRBJ1-4 for the parts outside the CDR3, the full variable domain is DVKVTQSSRYLVKRTGEKVFLECVQDMDHENMFWYRQDPGLGLRLIYFSYDVKMKEKGDIPEGYSVSREKKERFSLILESASTNQTSMYLCASSSSDPGQWNEKLFFGSGTQLSVL.

With respect to this clone: The junction does not match germline at one end; this may be a read error. V and J are TRBV12-3 or TRBV12-4 and TRBJ2-6; 7 bases are a match to TRBD1. This CDR3 comprises 12 residues. CDR3 in amino acids: CASSQNSDRPIF. The DNA of the CDR3 is TGTGCCAGCAGCCAAAATTCGGACAGGCCGATTTTC.

The chain combines TRBV5-4 with TRBJ2-2, with TRBD2 matching over 10 bases. The CDR3 runs 16 residues. Trimming at V came to 4 bases and at J to 7 bases, leaving 10 bases not matched to a gene. Germline CDR1 SGHNT, CDR2 YYREEE (reference sequence). The CDR3 bases are TGTGCCAGCAGCCGCGACAGCGGGGGGGCCGGCGGGGAGCTGTTTTTT. This sequence encodes CASSRDSGGAGGELFF.

The chain combines TRBV5-5 with TRBJ1-1; 8 bases map to TRBD1. The germline V gene has CDR1 SGHKS and CDR2 YYEKEE (reference sequence). J was trimmed by 0 bases and V by 4 bases; bases with no gene match: 5. The CDR3 is 15 residues long. CDR3 DNA sequence: TGTGCCAGCAGCCTGTCACAGGGGGTGAACACTGAAGCTTTCTTT. This translates into CASSLSQGVNTEAFF.

The J gene is TRBJ1-1, the V gene TRBV9; 10 bases are a match to TRBD1. This CDR3 spans 15 amino acids. Germline V gene sequence: CDR1 SGDLS, CDR2 YYNGEE. After removal of 4 bases from V and 6 bases from J, the junction contained 9 bases not matched to a gene. CDR3: CASSPPGQGPPEAFF. CDR3 DNA sequence: TGTGCCAGCAGCCCACCGGGACAGGGGCCTCCTGAAGCTTTCTTT.

This chain connects TRBV24-1 to TRBJ2-1; the match to TRBD2 covers 9 bases. The CDR3 has 17 residues. V lost 3 bases, J lost 4 bases, and 9 bases stayed unmatched. Germline V gene lookup returns CDR1 KGHDR and CDR2 SFDVKD. CDR3 sequence (DNA): TGTGCCACCAGTGATCGCGTACCTAGCGGGGTTTACAATGAGCAGTTCTTC. This encodes CATSDRVPSGVYNEQFF.

V usage is TRBV19 and J usage is TRBJ2-4, with 13 positions matching TRBD2. Per germline, CDR1 LNHDA and CDR2 SQIVND (reference sequence). V shed 6 bases and J 7 bases; nucleotides not matched to a gene: 3. This CDR3 spans 14 amino acids. This CDR3 reads CASRTSGGSNIQYF. CDR3 in DNA: TGTGCCAGTAGGACTAGCGGGGGGAGTAACATTCAGTACTTC.

The chain couples TRBV7-3 to TRBJ2-5; 8 nucleotides align to TRBD1. Germline values: CDR1 SGHTA, CDR2 FQGTGA. Unmatched junction bases numbered 12, after V lost 1 base and J lost 5 bases. The CDR3 runs 17 residues. DNA for the CDR3: TGTGCCAGCAGCTTAAGGGGCGGGACAGGCGCCCCCGAGACCCAGTACTTC. Translating gives CASSLRGGTGAPETQYF. The full variable domain, completed using reference TRBV7-3 and TRBJ2-5, is GAGVSQTPSNKVTEKGKYVELRCDPISGHTALYWYRQSLGQGPEFLIYFQGTGAADDSGLPNDRFFAVRPEGSVSTLKIQRTERGDSAVYLCASSLRGGTGAPETQYFGPGTRLLVL.

This sequence joins TRBV9 and TRBJ2-5; TRBD2 matches 14 bases. There are 14 residues in the CDR3. Germline V gene lookup returns CDR1 SGDLS and CDR2 YYNGEE. Trimming removed 3 bases from V and 8 bases from J; junction bases left unmatched: 3. The DNA for the CDR3 is TGTGCCAGCAGCGATGGGACTAGCGGGGGAACCCAGTACTTC. Translating it yields CASSDGTSGGTQYF.

This chain's CDR3 is CASSDSYEQYV. In DNA, the CDR3 is TGTGCCAGCAGTGACAGCTACGAGCAGTACGTC. The chain couples TRBV6-1 to TRBJ2-7; D is undetermined. The germline V gene has CDR1 MNHNS and CDR2 SASEGT. The CDR3 is made up of 11 amino acids. V was cut by 3 bases and J by 3 bases, with 3 bases left in between.

The chain combines TRBV29-1 with TRBJ1-2; D is unresolved. Trimming cost V 1 base and J 8 bases, with 8 bases left between them. The CDR3 runs to 11 residues. Germline V gene lookup returns CDR1 SQVTM and CDR2 ANQGSEA. The CDR3 is CSVEGREGYTF. CDR3 DNA sequence: TGCAGCGTTGAAGGGAGAGAAGGCTACACCTTC.

As for this clone: Additional DNA sequences in this sample encode the identical CDR3. The chain carries TRBV6-5 and TRBJ2-2, with D unresolved. There are 13 residues in the CDR3. Between the trimmed V and J ends, which lost 6 bases and 0 bases, there was a span of 5 bases. The germline V gene encodes CDR1 MNHEY and CDR2 SVGAGI. CDR3 region: CASSTANTGELFF. For the CDR3, the DNA is TGTGCCAGCAGCACGGCGAACACCGGGGAGCTGTTTTTT.

Notes on this clone: The identical CDR3 is also encoded by other nucleotide sequences in the sample. V gene TRBV9 combines with J gene TRBJ2-5, with D possibly TRBD1 on 5 matching bases. Germline V gene lookup returns CDR1 SGDLS and CDR2 YYNGEE. Between the trimmed V and J ends, which lost 0 bases and 0 bases, there was a span of 9 bases. This CDR3 has 15 amino acids. CDR3 sequence (DNA): TGTGCCAGCAGCGTAGGCGCAGGGAACCAAGAGACCCAGTACTTC. Translation gives CASSVGAGNQETQYF.

The rearrangement joins TRBV5-1 to TRBJ2-5; TRBD2 matches 11 bases. The V segment lost 2 bases and the J segment 5 bases; nucleotides outside the gene matches: 8. Germline lookup yields CDR1 SGHRS and CDR2 YFSETQ. The CDR3 extends over 16 amino acids. CDR3 sequence reads: CASSLGVAGGPETQYF. DNA of the CDR3: TGCGCCAGCAGCTTAGGGGTAGCGGGGGGGCCGGAGACCCAGTACTTC.

This chain links TRBV2 with TRBJ1-5; D may be TRBD1 (6 bases). CDR3 length: 14 amino acids. V was trimmed by 3 bases and J by 5 bases, leaving 11 bases between them. Germline assignment: CDR1 SNHLY and CDR2 FYNNEI. The chain's CDR3 is CASSEVAGDQPQHF. CDR3 in DNA: TGTGCCAGCAGTGAGGTAGCAGGGGATCAGCCCCAGCATTTT.

The chain links TRBV28 to TRBJ1-3; TRBD1 agrees at 8 bases. Germline V lookup: CDR1 MDHEN, CDR2 SYDVKM. This CDR3 is built from 17 residues. Trimming cost V 5 bases and J 0 bases; bases outside gene matches: 9. CDR3 in amino acids: CASSLFGTGVSGNTIYF. In nucleotides, the CDR3 is TGTGCCAGCAGTCTTTTTGGGACAGGAGTCTCTGGAAACACCATATATTTT.

This clone occurred once. The chain recombines TRBV2 with TRBJ1-2; the D is unclear. Germline CDR1 and CDR2: SNHLY and FYNNEI. The CDR3 loop spans 13 amino acids. V was pared by 8 bases and J by 6 bases, with 16 bases between. Written as DNA, the CDR3 is TGTGCCAGCTCGAGGGAGAATTTCGATGGCTACACCTTC. The encoded protein is CASSRENFDGYTF.

J is TRBJ1-2 and V is TRBV12-3 or TRBV12-4, with D unresolved. CDR3 size: 13 residues. The ends were cut back, 5 bases at V and 4 bases at J, with 11 bases in the middle. In DNA form, the CDR3 reads TGTGCCAGCAGTGATCGAGGAGGCTATGGCTACACCTTC. This codes for CASSDRGGYGYTF.

The chain is built from TRBV3-1 (or the pseudogene TRBV3-2) and TRBJ2-1, with D tentatively TRBD2 (5 bases). This CDR3 contains 15 residues. The germline gives CDR1 LGHDT, CDR2 YNNKEL (reference sequence). V was trimmed by 1 base and J by 4 bases, leaving 11 bases between them. The CDR3 loop is CASSQGVSGYNEQFF. CDR3 nucleotide sequence: TGTGCCAGCAGCCAAGGGGTGAGCGGATACAATGAGCAGTTCTTC.